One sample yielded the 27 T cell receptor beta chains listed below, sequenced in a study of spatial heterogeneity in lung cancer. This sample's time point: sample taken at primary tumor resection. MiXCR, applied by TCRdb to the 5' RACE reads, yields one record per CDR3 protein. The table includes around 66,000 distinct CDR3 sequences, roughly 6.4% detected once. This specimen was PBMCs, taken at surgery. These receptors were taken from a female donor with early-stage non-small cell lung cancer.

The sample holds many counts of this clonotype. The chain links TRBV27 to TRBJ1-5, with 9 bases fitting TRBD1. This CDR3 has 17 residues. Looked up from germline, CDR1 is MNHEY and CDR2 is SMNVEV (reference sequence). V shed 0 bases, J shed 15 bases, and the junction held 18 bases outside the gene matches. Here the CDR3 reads CASSLSWRVGTGRPLHF. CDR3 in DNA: TGTGCCAGCAGTTTATCGTGGCGGGTCGGGACAGGGAGGCCGTTGCATTTT.

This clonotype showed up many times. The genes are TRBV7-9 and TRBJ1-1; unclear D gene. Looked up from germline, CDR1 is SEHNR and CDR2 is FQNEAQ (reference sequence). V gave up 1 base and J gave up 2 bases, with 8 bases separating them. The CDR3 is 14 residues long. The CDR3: CASSLGGDNTEAFF. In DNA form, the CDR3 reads TGTGCCAGCAGCTTAGGCGGGGATAACACTGAAGCTTTCTTT.

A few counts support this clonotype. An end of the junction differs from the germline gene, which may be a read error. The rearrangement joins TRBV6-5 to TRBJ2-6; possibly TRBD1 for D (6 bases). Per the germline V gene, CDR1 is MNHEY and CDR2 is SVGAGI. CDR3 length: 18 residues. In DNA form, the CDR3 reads TGTGCCAGCAGTTACTGGGGACAATCCGGATCTGGTGCCAACGTCCTGACTTTC. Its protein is CASSYWGQSGSGANVLTF.

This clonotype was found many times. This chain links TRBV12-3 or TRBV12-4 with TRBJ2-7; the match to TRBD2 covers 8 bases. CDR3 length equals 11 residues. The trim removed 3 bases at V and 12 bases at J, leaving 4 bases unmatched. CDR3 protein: CASSFAGGPYF. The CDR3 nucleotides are TGTGCCAGCAGTTTTGCGGGGGGCCCGTACTTC.

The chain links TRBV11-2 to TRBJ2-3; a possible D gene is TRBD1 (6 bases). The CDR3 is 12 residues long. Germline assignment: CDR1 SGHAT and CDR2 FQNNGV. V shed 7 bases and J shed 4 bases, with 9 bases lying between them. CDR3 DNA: TGTGCCAGCAACCAGGGGCCAGATACGCAGTATTTT. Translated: CASNQGPDTQYF.

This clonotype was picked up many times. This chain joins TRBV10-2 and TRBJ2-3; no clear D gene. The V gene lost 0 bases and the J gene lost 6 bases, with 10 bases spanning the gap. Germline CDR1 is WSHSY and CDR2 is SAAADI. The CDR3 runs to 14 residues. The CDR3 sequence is CASSESTPWDTQYF. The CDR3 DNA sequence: TGCGCCAGCAGTGAGTCAACCCCGTGGGATACGCAGTATTTT.

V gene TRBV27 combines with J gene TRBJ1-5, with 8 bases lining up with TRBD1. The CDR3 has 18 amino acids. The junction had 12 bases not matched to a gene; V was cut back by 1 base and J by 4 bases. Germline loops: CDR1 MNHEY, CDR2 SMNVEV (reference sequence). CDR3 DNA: TGTGCCAGCAGTTTATTCGGCCAGGGGGCCGTCGGGAATCAGCCCCAGCATTTT. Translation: CASSLFGQGAVGNQPQHF.

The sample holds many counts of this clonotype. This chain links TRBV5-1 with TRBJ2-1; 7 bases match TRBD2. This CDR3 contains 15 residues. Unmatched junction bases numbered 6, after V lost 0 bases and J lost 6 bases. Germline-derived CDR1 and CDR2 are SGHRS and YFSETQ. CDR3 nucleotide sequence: TGCGCCAGCAGCTTGGGTTCTAGCGGCGCCAATGAGCAGTTCTTC. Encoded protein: CASSLGSSGANEQFF.

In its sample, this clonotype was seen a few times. Here the CDR3 DNA reads TGTGCCAGCAGATGGGGGGGCATTGAGACCCAGTACTTC. It yields the protein CASRWGGIETQYF. The chain joins TRBV12-3 or TRBV12-4 to TRBJ2-5; D might be TRBD2 (7 bases). The CDR3 loop spans 13 amino acids. The V end lost 6 bases, the J end lost 5 bases, and 13 bases lay between the germline ends.

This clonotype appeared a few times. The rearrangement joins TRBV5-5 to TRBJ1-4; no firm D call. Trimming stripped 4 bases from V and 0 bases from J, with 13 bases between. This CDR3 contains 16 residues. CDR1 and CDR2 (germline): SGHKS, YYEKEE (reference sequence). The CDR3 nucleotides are TGTGCCAGCAGCACGGTTCAGGTCGCAACTAATGAAAAACTGTTTTTT. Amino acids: CASSTVQVATNEKLFF.

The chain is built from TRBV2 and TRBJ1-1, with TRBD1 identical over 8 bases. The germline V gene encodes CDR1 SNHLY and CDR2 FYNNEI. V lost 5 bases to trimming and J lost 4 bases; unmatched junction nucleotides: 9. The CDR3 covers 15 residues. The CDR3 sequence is CASSQGQGGSTEAFF. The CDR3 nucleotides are TGTGCCAGCAGTCAAGGACAGGGAGGAAGCACTGAAGCTTTCTTT.

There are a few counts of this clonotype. The CDR3 nucleotides are TGTGCCAGCAGCCAGGGGGTCGCTAATGAAAAACTGTTTTTT. Amino acid sequence: CASSQGVANEKLFF. The rearrangement uses TRBV3-1 and TRBJ1-4; tentative D call: TRBD1 (5 bases). The V end lost 3 bases, the J end lost 3 bases, and 8 bases lay between the germline ends. The CDR3 consists of 14 residues. Germline CDR1 and CDR2: LGHDT and YNNKEL (reference sequence). Full variable domain (outside the CDR3, taken from reference TRBV3-1 and TRBJ1-4): DTAVSQTPKYLVTQMGNDKSIKCEQNLGHDTMYWYKQDSKKFLKIMFSYNNKELIINETVPNRFSPKSPDKAHLNLHINSLELGDSAVYFCASSQGVANEKLFFGSGTQLSVL.

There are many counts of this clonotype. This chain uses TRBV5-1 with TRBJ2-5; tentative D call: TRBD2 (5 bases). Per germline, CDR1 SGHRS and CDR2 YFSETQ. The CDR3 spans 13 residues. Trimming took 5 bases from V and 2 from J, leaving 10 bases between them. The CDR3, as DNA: TGCGCCAGCAGTACCGGGATACAAGAGACCCAGTACTTC. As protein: CASSTGIQETQYF. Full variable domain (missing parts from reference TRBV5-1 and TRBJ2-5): KAGVTQTPRYLIKTRGQQVTLSCSPISGHRSVSWYQQTPGQGLQFLFEYFSETQRNKGNFPGRFSGRQFSNSRSEMNVSTLELGDSALYLCASSTGIQETQYFGPGTRLLVL.

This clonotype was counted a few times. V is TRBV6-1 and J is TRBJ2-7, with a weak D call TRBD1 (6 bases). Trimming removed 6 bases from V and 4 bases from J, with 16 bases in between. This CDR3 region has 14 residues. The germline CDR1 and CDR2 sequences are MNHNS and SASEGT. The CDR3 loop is CASRQAGVEYEQYF. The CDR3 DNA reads TGTGCCAGCAGACAAGCAGGGGTTGAGTACGAGCAGTACTTC.

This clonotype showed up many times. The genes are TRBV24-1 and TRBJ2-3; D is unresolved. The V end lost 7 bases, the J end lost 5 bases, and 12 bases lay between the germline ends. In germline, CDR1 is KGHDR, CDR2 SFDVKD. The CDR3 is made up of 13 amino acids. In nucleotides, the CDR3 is TGTGCCACCAGGAACCCCCGTGGAGATACGCAGTATTTT. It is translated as CATRNPRGDTQYF.

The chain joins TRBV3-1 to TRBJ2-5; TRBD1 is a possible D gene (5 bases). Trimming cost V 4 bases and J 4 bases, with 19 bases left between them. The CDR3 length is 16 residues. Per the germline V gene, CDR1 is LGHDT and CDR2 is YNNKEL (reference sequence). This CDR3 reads CASSRPHTGVRETQYF. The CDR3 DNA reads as TGTGCCAGCAGCCGCCCCCACACAGGAGTCCGAGAGACCCAGTACTTC.

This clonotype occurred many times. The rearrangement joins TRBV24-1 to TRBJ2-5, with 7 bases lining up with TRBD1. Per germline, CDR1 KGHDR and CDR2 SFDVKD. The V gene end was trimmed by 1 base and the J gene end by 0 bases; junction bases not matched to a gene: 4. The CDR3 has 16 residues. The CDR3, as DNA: TGTGCCACCAGTGATTTCTTAGGGACAGACCAAGAGACCCAGTACTTC. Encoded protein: CATSDFLGTDQETQYF.

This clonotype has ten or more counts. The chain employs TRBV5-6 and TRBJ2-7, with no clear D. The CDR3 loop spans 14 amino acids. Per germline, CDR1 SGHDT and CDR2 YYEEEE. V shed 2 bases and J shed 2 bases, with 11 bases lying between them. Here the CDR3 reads CASSLSGSTYEQYV. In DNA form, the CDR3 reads TGTGCCAGCAGCTTATCAGGTTCGACCTACGAGCAGTACGTC.

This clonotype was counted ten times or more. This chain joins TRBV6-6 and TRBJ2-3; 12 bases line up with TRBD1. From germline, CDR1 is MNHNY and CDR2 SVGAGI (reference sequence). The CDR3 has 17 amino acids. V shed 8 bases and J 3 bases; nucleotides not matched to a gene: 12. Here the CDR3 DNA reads TGTGCCAGCTCACCGGGACAGGGGGCAGGTGGAACAGATACGCAGTATTTT. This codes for CASSPGQGAGGTDTQYF.

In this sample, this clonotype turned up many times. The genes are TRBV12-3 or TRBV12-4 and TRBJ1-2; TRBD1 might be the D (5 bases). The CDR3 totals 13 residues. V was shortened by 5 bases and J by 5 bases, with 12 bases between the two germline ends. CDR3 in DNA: TGTGCCAGCAGTGAGGGACGTCCTTATGGCTACACCTTC. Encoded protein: CASSEGRPYGYTF.

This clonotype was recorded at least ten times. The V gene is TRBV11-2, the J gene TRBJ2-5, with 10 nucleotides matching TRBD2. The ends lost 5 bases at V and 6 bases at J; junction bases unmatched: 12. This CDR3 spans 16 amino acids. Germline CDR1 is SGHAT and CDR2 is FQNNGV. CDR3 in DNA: TGTGCCAGCAGCCTCCCAGGGACTAGCGAAAAAAAGACCCAGTACTTC. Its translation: CASSLPGTSEKKTQYF.

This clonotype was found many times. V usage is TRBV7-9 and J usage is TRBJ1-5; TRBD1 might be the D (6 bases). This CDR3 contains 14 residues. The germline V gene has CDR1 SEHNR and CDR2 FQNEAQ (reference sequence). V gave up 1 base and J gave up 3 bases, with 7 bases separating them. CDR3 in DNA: TGTGCCAGCAGCTTAGGACAGGACAATCAGCCCCAGCATTTT. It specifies CASSLGQDNQPQHF.

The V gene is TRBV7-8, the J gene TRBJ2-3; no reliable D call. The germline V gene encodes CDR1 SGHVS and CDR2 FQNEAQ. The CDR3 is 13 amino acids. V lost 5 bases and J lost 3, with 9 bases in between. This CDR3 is CASSPPGTDTQYF. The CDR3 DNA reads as TGTGCCAGCAGCCCCCCCGGGACAGATACGCAGTATTTT.

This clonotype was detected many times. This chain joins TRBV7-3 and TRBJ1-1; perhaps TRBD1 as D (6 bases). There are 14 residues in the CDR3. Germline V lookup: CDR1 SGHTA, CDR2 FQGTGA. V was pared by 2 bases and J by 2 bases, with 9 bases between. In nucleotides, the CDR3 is TGTGCCAGCAGCTTAGACGGGGGCAACACTGAAGCTTTCTTT. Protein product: CASSLDGGNTEAFF.

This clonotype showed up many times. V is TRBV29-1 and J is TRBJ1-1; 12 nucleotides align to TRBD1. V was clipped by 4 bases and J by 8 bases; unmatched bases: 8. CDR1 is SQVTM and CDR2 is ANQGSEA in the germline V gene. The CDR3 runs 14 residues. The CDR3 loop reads CSVVGTGGLTEAFF. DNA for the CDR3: TGCAGCGTTGTGGGGACAGGGGGCTTAACGGAAGCTTTCTTT. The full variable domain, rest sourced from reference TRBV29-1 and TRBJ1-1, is SAVISQKPSRDICQRGTSLTIQCQVDSQVTMMFWYRQQPGQSLTLIATANQGSEATYESGFVIDKFPISRPNLTFSTLTVSNMSPEDSSIYLCSVVGTGGLTEAFFGQGTRLTVV.

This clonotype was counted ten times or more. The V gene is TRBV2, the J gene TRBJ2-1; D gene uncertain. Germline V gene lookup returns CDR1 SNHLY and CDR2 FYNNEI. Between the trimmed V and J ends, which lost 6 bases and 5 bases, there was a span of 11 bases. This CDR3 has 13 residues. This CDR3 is CASSLVLDNEQFF. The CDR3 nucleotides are TGTGCCAGCAGCCTAGTCCTTGACAATGAGCAGTTCTTC.

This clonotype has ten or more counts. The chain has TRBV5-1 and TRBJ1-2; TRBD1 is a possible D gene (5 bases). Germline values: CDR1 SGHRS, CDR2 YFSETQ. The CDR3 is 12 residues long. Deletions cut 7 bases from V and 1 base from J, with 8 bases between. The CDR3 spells CASGGNNYGYTF. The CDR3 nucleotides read TGCGCCAGCGGGGGGAATAACTATGGCTACACCTTC. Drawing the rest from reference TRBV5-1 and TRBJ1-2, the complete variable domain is KAGVTQTPRYLIKTRGQQVTLSCSPISGHRSVSWYQQTPGQGLQFLFEYFSETQRNKGNFPGRFSGRQFSNSRSEMNVSTLELGDSALYLCASGGNNYGYTFGSGTRLTVV.